The clone carrying this T cell receptor (beta chain) was seen repeatedly, ten times or more. This sample is drawn from a study of spatial heterogeneity in lung cancer. V lost 0 bases to trimming and J lost 5 bases, with 9 bases between them. From germline, CDR1 is MGHRA and CDR2 YSYEKL. This CDR3 has 14 amino acids. Time point described: sample taken at primary tumor resection. Extraction of whole RNA from tumor, nontumor lung or frozen PBMC preceded unsorted sequencing. TCRdb redid the calling of the 5' RACE reads with MiXCR, one entry per CDR3 protein. Here the sample spans about 56,000 distinct CDR3 sequences, about 8% being singletons.

Sequences were derived from PBMCs, sampled at surgery. This TCR came from a female donor with early-stage non-small cell lung cancer. This chain joins TRBV4-1 and TRBJ2-3; a possible D gene is TRBD2 (5 bases). CDR3 coding DNA: TGCGCCAGCAGCCAAGATCTAGCTAGAGATACGCAGTATTTT. Its translation is CASSQDLARDTQYF.